This T cell receptor beta chain was documented in a study of cytomegalovirus exposure and HLA in healthy donors. PCR amplification relied on 60 Vbeta primers (plus 13 Jbeta primers). Assay: immunoSEQ multiplex PCR; the TCRdb copy retains only in-frame clones and omits some. The table lists 150,000 to 200,000 clones, around 68% of them singletons, with roughly 1.5% in the top ten. This receptor was obtained from a man aged 50-60 years in good health and CMV-seronegative. Sequencing used PBMCs.

CDR3 residues: CASSLQGWSTGELFF. CDR3 DNA: TGTGCCAGCAGCTTACAGGGTTGGAGCACCGGGGAGCTGTTTTTT. The chain joins TRBV7-6 to TRBJ2-2, with a weak D call TRBD1 (5 bases). Germline CDR1 reads SGHVS; CDR2 reads FNYEAQ. Deletions cut 2 bases from V and 4 bases from J, with 11 bases between. The CDR3 runs 15 residues.